Below, 24 T cell receptor beta chains from the same sample are listed, as sequenced in a study of blood T cell repertoires in COVID-19. Profiled with immunoSEQ multiplex PCR; TCRdb holds only in-frame clones, not every one. The sample has 120,000 or so clones, more than 75% seen once. The sequenced sample consisted of peripheral blood. The receptors were gathered from a human donor in a cohort sampled during active COVID-19.

The chain joins TRBV18 to TRBJ2-3; D gene uncertain. Germline V gene lookup returns CDR1 KGHSH and CDR2 LQKENI. The ends were cut back, 1 base at V and 2 bases at J, with 7 bases in the middle. The CDR3 length is 14 residues. The CDR3 DNA sequence: TGTGCCAGCTCACCACGTCTACTCACAGATACGCAGTATTTT. Residues: CASSPRLLTDTQYF.

The V and J genes are TRBV6-4 and TRBJ2-4; the match to TRBD2 covers 10 bases. V was pared by 6 bases and J by 5 bases, with 4 bases of the junction left unmatched. The CDR3 has 14 residues. The germline CDR1 and CDR2 sequences are MRHNA and SNTAGT. The CDR3: CASRTSGEENIQYF. The DNA of the CDR3 is TGTGCCAGCAGAACTAGCGGGGAGGAAAACATTCAGTACTTC.

The chain couples TRBV21-1 to TRBJ1-5; the table calls TRBD1, which could not be checked here. TRBV21-1 is a recognized pseudogene. CDR3 length equals 18 residues. In DNA form, the CDR3 reads TGTGCCAGCAGCGATCCGCCCGGGACAGTAATTAGCAATCAGCCCCAGCATTTT. Protein sequence: CASSDPPGTVISNQPQHF.

The chain recombines TRBV28 with TRBJ2-7, with 12 bases lining up with TRBD2. V shed 5 bases, J shed 4 bases, and the junction held 18 bases outside the gene matches. The CDR3 covers 19 residues. Germline V gene data show CDR1 as MDHEN and CDR2 as SYDVKM. The CDR3, as DNA: TGTGCCAGCAGTCGCCCCAGACTAGCGGGAGACCAGGTGTCGTACGAGCAGTACTTC. Encoded protein: CASSRPRLAGDQVSYEQYF.

The rearrangement joins TRBV19 to TRBJ1-3; unclear D gene. CDR1 is LNHDA and CDR2 is SQIVND in the germline V gene (reference sequence). V was clipped by 5 bases and J by 5 bases, with 13 bases between them. This CDR3 is 14 amino acids long. The CDR3 DNA is TGTGCCAGTAGTGCAACGGTTCCCAGAAACACCATATATTTT. Its translation is CASSATVPRNTIYF.

This clone appeared once. CDR3 DNA sequence: TGTGCCAGCAGTTACGGGTGGGGCAACACAGATACGCAGTATTTT. Residues: CASSYGWGNTDTQYF. V and J are TRBV6-6 and TRBJ2-3; D is perhaps TRBD1 (5 bases). CDR1 is MNHNY, CDR2 SVGAGI, per germline (reference sequence). The CDR3 spans 15 residues. V gave up 2 bases and J gave up 2 bases, with 11 bases separating them.

The rearrangement links TRBV7-6 to TRBJ2-1, with 9 bases matching TRBD2. Germline CDR1 reads SGHVS; CDR2 reads FNYEAQ. The CDR3 has 16 residues. The V and J ends lost 2 bases and 8 bases, in that order; junction bases with no gene match: 10. The DNA of the CDR3 is TGTGCCAGCAGCTTACTAAGCGGGGGGCCGGTATATGAGCAGTTCTTC. It translates to CASSLLSGGPVYEQFF. Filled out from reference TRBV7-6 and TRBJ2-1, the complete variable domain reads GAGVSQSPRYKVTKRGQDVALRCDPISGHVSLYWYRQALGQGPEFLTYFNYEAQQDKSGLPNDRFSAERPEGSISTLTIQRTEQRDSAMYRCASSLLSGGPVYEQFFGPGTRLTVL.

The V gene is TRBV18, the J gene TRBJ1-6; 8 bases are shared with TRBD1. J lost 5 bases, V lost 2 bases, and 2 bases had no gene match. Germline V CDR1 and CDR2: KGHSH, LQKENI. This CDR3 contains 15 residues. For the CDR3, the DNA is TGTGCCAGCTCACCAGGACAGGGAAATAATTCACCCCTCCACTTT. As protein: CASSPGQGNNSPLHF.

This clone was seen a single time. The CDR3 loop reads CASSASGLSYEQYF. CDR3 bases: TGTGCCAGCAGCGCCTCGGGACTTTCCTACGAGCAGTACTTC. V and J are TRBV7-2 and TRBJ2-7, with D possibly matching TRBD2 (6 bases). The CDR3 is 14 amino acids. The germline gives CDR1 SGHTA, CDR2 FQGNSA. The germline V and J ends were trimmed by 5 bases and 1 base, with 12 bases remaining between them.

This rearrangement joins TRBV19 to TRBJ2-1; 11 bases match TRBD2. Germline CDR1 reads LNHDA; CDR2 reads SQIVND (reference sequence). The junction had 3 bases not matched to a gene; V was cut back by 1 base and J by 7 bases. CDR3 size: 15 residues. The CDR3 region is CASSIGASGRNEQFF. Here the CDR3 DNA reads TGTGCCAGTAGTATAGGAGCTAGCGGGAGGAATGAGCAGTTCTTC. The full variable domain, completed using reference TRBV19 and TRBJ2-1, is DGGITQSPKYLFRKEGQNVTLSCEQNLNHDAMYWYRQDPGQGLRLIYYSQIVNDFQKGDIAEGYSVSREKKESFPLTVTSAQKNPTAFYLCASSIGASGRNEQFFGPGTRLTVL.

The chain employs TRBV27 and TRBJ2-5; D gene ambiguous. Looked up from germline, CDR1 is MNHEY and CDR2 is SMNVEV (reference sequence). V was trimmed by 1 base and J by 5 bases, leaving 8 bases between them. The CDR3 loop spans 13 amino acids. In DNA form, the CDR3 reads TGTGCCAGCAGTTTATTCTTTAGCGAGACCCAGTACTTC. Translated, it gives CASSLFFSETQYF.

The V call is TRBV4-1, the J call TRBJ2-7; 15 bases map to TRBD2. CDR3 size: 18 residues. The germline CDR1 and CDR2 sequences are MGHRA and YSYEKL. Germline trimming cut 1 base from V and 3 bases from J; bases unmatched to any gene: 7. DNA of the CDR3: TGCGCCAGCAGCCAAGTTGGACTAGCGGGGGGGACAGTCTACGAGCAGTACTTC. This gives the protein CASSQVGLAGGTVYEQYF.

V and J are TRBV6-5 and TRBJ1-2; D unclear. The CDR3 length is 14 residues. The ends were cut back, 5 bases at V and 0 bases at J, with 10 bases in the middle. The germline gives CDR1 MNHEY, CDR2 SVGAGI. CDR3 sequence reads: CASSPFGANYGYTF. The CDR3 DNA sequence: TGTGCCAGCAGTCCGTTCGGAGCTAACTATGGCTACACCTTC.

The chain uses TRBV5-1 and TRBJ2-5; 13 bases are a match to TRBD2. This CDR3 contains 14 residues. The V segment lost 3 bases and the J segment 5 bases; nucleotides outside the gene matches: 1. Germline V lookup: CDR1 SGHRS, CDR2 YFSETQ. The CDR3 here is CASSWTSGGETQYF. For the CDR3, the DNA is TGCGCCAGCAGCTGGACTAGCGGGGGCGAGACCCAGTACTTC.

The chain links TRBV6-5 to TRBJ2-3; 12 bases map to TRBD1. The germline V gene encodes CDR1 MNHEY and CDR2 SVGAGI. The CDR3 runs 15 residues. Trimming at V came to 5 bases and at J to 4 bases, leaving 4 bases not matched to a gene. Here the CDR3 reads CASSLGTGGPDTQYF. The CDR3 nucleotides read TGTGCCAGCAGTCTTGGGACAGGGGGCCCAGATACGCAGTATTTT.

This sequence joins TRBV28 and TRBJ2-7; D is perhaps TRBD1 (7 bases). CDR1 is MDHEN, CDR2 SYDVKM, per germline. The V gene lost 7 bases and the J gene lost 2 bases, with 15 bases spanning the gap. The CDR3 has 14 residues. CDR3 sequence (DNA): TGTGCCAGCAATTCAGGGGGGCAAACCTACGAGCAGTACTTC. As protein: CASNSGGQTYEQYF.

The genes are TRBV3-1 (or the pseudogene TRBV3-2) and TRBJ2-2, with TRBD1 identical over 9 bases. Germline lookup yields CDR1 LGHDT and CDR2 YNNKEL (reference sequence). J gave up 0 bases and V 4 bases, and 3 bases lay outside the gene matches. CDR3 length equals 16 residues. CDR3 loop: CASSRWDRANTGELFF. The CDR3 DNA reads TGTGCCAGCAGCCGCTGGGACAGGGCGAACACCGGGGAGCTGTTTTTT.

This clone was observed once. V is TRBV25-1 and J is TRBJ1-6; no reliable D call. The CDR3 contains 16 residues. Trimming left V 1 base short and J 5 bases short, with 12 bases between. Germline V gene data show CDR1 as MGHDK and CDR2 as SYGVNS. The CDR3 DNA reads TGTGCCAGCAGTGAATGGTCCGGGAGGGATAATTCACCCCTCCACTTT. It encodes CASSEWSGRDNSPLHF.

The chain combines TRBV2 with TRBJ2-7; D unresolved. The CDR3 is 12 amino acids. V lost 7 bases and J lost 3, with 10 bases in between. Germline V CDR1 and CDR2: SNHLY, FYNNEI. CDR3 coding DNA: TGTGCCAGCAACTACGGCGACTACGAGCAGTACTTC. This gives the protein CASNYGDYEQYF.

This clone showed up just once. The chain joins TRBV4-1 to TRBJ1-1; possible D gene TRBD1, 6 bases. The germline CDR1 and CDR2 sequences are MGHRA and YSYEKL. Trimming removed 0 bases from V and 2 bases from J, with 16 bases in between. This CDR3 comprises 17 residues. The CDR3 spells CASSQETWGHVNTEAFF. DNA of the CDR3: TGCGCCAGCAGCCAAGAAACTTGGGGACACGTTAACACTGAAGCTTTCTTT.

The gene calls are TRBV29-1 and TRBJ2-1; D may be TRBD2 (5 bases). The CDR3 extends over 11 amino acids. CDR1 is SQVTM, CDR2 ANQGSEA, per germline. Trimming removed 6 bases from V and 4 bases from J, with 7 bases in between. The CDR3 loop is CSVRVYNEQFF. The CDR3 DNA is TGCAGCGTGAGGGTATACAATGAGCAGTTCTTC.

V gene TRBV21-1 combines with J gene TRBJ2-5; TRBD2 is the table's D call and was not checked against the DNA. TRBV21-1 is a pseudogene locus. This CDR3 is 19 amino acids long. This CDR3 is CASSLTGEGPRDRRETQYF. Here the CDR3 DNA reads TGTGCCAGCAGCTTAACCGGGGAGGGCCCTAGGGATCGCCGGGAGACCCAGTACTTC.

A remark on this clone: The same CDR3 arises from other DNA sequences in this sample as well. This chain connects TRBV24-1 to TRBJ2-3; D unclear. In germline, CDR1 is KGHDR, CDR2 SFDVKD. V lost 0 bases and J lost 6, with 3 bases in between. The CDR3 totals 12 residues. CDR3 protein: CATSDLRDTQYF. The CDR3 DNA reads as TGTGCCACCAGTGATTTGCGGGATACGCAGTATTTT.

The V gene is TRBV7-9, the J gene TRBJ2-2; TRBD1 matches 10 bases. J lost 8 bases, V lost 3 bases, and 3 bases had no gene match. The CDR3 is 14 amino acids. Germline CDR1 SEHNR, CDR2 FQNEAQ (reference sequence). In nucleotides, the CDR3 is TGTGCCAGCAGCTTGACAGGGGGCGAAGGGGAGCTGTTTTTT. It encodes CASSLTGGEGELFF. Variable domain in full (rest from reference TRBV7-9 and TRBJ2-2): DTGVSQNPRHKITKRGQNVTFRCDPISEHNRLYWYRQTLGQGPEFLTYFQNEAQLEKSRLLSDRFSAERPKGSFSTLEIQRTEQGDSAMYLCASSLTGGEGELFFGEGSRLTVL.